This T cell receptor (beta chain) was found in a study of molecular identifiers for immune sequencing clone quantification. Naive CD8 T cells were sorted as CD8+CD4-CCR7+CD45RA+. TCRdb independently ran MiXCR on the PCR reads; one entry per CDR3 protein. The sample lists about 510,000 distinct CDR3 sequences, over 20% seen once, with around 0.86% in the top ten. The CDR3 is 16 amino acids. CDR1 is PRHDT, CDR2 FYEKMQ, per germline (reference sequence). Trimming took off 3 bases at V and 0 bases at J, with 14 bases between the two ends. The chain combines TRBV13 with TRBJ1-1, with D perhaps matching TRBD1 (5 bases). The source is a human donor in good health. Some libraries in this study had Jurkat cell RNA spiked in. The sequencing sample was made of naive CD8+ T cells from blood, with Jurkat cell RNA spiked in. Documented subset: FACS-sorted CD8+CD4-CCR7+CD45RA+ naive T cells. The CDR3 sequence: CASSFRSGGLNTEAFF. Written as DNA, the CDR3 is TGTGCCAGCAGCTTCCGTTCGGGGGGACTGAACACTGAAGCTTTCTTT.